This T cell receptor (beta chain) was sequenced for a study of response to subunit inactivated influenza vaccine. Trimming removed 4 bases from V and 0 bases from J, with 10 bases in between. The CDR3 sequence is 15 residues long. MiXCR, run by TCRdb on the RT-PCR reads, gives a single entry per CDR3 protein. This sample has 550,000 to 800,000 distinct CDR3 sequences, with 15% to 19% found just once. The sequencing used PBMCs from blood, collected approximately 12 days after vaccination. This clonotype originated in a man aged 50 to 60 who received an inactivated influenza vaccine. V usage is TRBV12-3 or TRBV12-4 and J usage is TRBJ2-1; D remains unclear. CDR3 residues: CASSWTPSSYNEQFF. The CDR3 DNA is TGTGCCAGCAGTTGGACGCCTAGCTCCTACAATGAGCAGTTCTTC.